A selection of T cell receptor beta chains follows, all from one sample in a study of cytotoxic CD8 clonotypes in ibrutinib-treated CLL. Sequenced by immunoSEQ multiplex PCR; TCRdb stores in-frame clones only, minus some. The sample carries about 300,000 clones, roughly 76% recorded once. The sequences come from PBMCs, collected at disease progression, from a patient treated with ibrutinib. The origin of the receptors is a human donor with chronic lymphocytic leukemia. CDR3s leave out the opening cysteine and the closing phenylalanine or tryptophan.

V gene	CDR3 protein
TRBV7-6	ASSLLGGGGELF
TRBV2	ASSEWDKPISYEQY
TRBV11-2	ASSYDYGSEEQY
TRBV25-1	ASSESGISTDTQY
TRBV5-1	ASSQTSGNTIY
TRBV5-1	ASSLDPAESSYNEQF
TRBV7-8	ASSLDAGGLSTDTQY
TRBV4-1	ASSQEPGQGL
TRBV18	ASSPPVTSGRHEQY
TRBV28	ASSFSPKGINEQF
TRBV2	ASSETGQGFGELF
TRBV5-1	ASSLGGSTDTQY
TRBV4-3	ASSRRPSLTGGSYNEQF
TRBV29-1	AGQAPGELF
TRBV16	ASSHFEGFPYEQY
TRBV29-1	SVWVDTPYEQY
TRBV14	ASSHVGRYQETQY
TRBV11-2	ASSFRHGGALSYEQY
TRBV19	ASSISGGDSPLH
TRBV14	ASSHRTGSVVGELF
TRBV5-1	ASSENLNEAF
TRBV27	ASSPNLDEQF
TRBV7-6	ASSLVFGRVYNEQF
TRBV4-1	ASSQVGAGQDTYEQY
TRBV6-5	ASSYGGLDNEQF
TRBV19	ASSIASGETQY
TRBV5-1	ASSPFINYGYT
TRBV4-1	ASSQDGGPWRWGYT
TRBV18	ASSLPGQGLRGYT
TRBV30	AWSVRRQGRGQPQH
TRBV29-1	SVEDDLAGAADTQY
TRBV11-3	ASSLAGRDEQY
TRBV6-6	ASSPEETLAKNIQY
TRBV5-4	ASSLTYGGTDTQY
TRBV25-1	ASSDAGVGTDTQY
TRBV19	ASSMSASTDTQY
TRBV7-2	ASSLGRGSGDTQY
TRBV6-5	ASSPLAGEDGYT
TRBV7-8	ASSSTGAGELF
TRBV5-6	ASSTRGVSYEQY
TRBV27	ASSGRGRGTYNEQF
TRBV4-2	ASSQDWIQETQY